A single sample is the source of the 31 T cell receptor beta chains below, sequenced in a study of naive and memory T cell subsets. These receptors lack a known antigen. An equimolar mix of two oligonucleotides served as the beta constant-region primer for TRBC1 and TRBC2. Nested alpha and beta constant-region primers with the SP2 primer drove four PCR rounds on ligated cDNA. TCRdb re-called the UMI-ligation and nested PCR reads with MiXCR, one entry per CDR3 protein. The sample yields roughly 140,000 distinct CDR3 sequences, around 21% seen once. General observations from the study: Especially in CD8 cells, naive repertoires contained a few larger clonotypes, possibly CD45RA-re-expressing memory cells.

The specimen sequenced was naive CD8+ T cells from blood. All receptors come from a human donor in good health.

A few counts support this clonotype. V and J are TRBV29-1 and TRBJ1-2; D is perhaps TRBD1 (5 bases). The V end was cut by 1 base, the J end by 0 bases, with 18 bases between. Germline V lookup: CDR1 SQVTM, CDR2 ANQGSEA. The CDR3 runs 17 residues. The CDR3 region is CSVEAPRLTGPNYGYTF. CDR3 DNA sequence: TGCAGCGTTGAAGCCCCACGCCTAACGGGACCTAACTATGGCTACACCTTC.

Only a few counts were recorded for this clonotype. The chain uses TRBV4-1 and TRBJ1-1, with D perhaps matching TRBD1 (6 bases). Trimming removed 4 bases from V and 11 bases from J, with 17 bases in between. CDR1 and CDR2 (germline): MGHRA, YSYEKL. There are 13 residues in the CDR3. The DNA of the CDR3 is TGCGCCAGCAGCCCAGGCGACAGGTCGCCTGCTTTCTTT. Protein: CASSPGDRSPAFF.

This sequence joins TRBV28 and TRBJ2-5; tentatively, D is TRBD1 (7 bases). Trimming left V 5 bases short and J 3 bases short, with 13 bases between. Germline CDR1 reads MDHEN; CDR2 reads SYDVKM. The CDR3 is made up of 14 amino acids. CDR3 sequence: CASSGGDREETQYF. CDR3 sequence (DNA): TGTGCCAGCAGTGGAGGGGACAGAGAAGAGACCCAGTACTTC.

The DNA for the CDR3 is TGTGCCTGGAGTGAAACTAGACTCAATGAGCAGTTCTTC. This sequence encodes CAWSETRLNEQFF. This rearrangement joins TRBV30 to TRBJ2-1, with a weak D call TRBD2 (5 bases). Germline V lookup: CDR1 GTSNPN, CDR2 SVGIG (reference sequence). V gave up 1 base and J gave up 6 bases, with 10 bases separating them. This CDR3 has 13 amino acids.

The V gene is TRBV3-1, the J gene TRBJ2-7; possibly TRBD2 for D (5 bases). The V gene's germline CDR1 is LGHDT and CDR2 YNNKEL (reference sequence). The V and J ends lost 4 bases and 1 base respectively, with 20 bases between them. The CDR3 totals 17 residues. DNA for the CDR3: TGTGCCAGCAGCCCACCTGAGGTTGGACTTGCTTCCTACGAGCAGTACTTC. It yields the protein CASSPPEVGLASYEQYF.

This clonotype was recorded a few times. This rearrangement joins TRBV4-1 to TRBJ2-1, with 8 positions matching TRBD2. The length of the CDR3 is 15 residues. Germline trimming cut 1 base from V and 5 bases from J; bases unmatched to any gene: 4. Germline-derived CDR1 and CDR2 are MGHRA and YSYEKL. As DNA, the CDR3 is TGCGCCAGCAGCCAAGTCTGGACTAGCAACAATGAGCAGTTCTTC. Protein product: CASSQVWTSNNEQFF.

The chain is built from TRBV12-3 or TRBV12-4 and TRBJ2-1, with TRBD2 matching 16 bases. This CDR3 is 19 amino acids long. The V segment lost 8 bases and the J segment 0 bases; nucleotides outside the gene matches: 10. Here the CDR3 DNA reads TGTGCCAGCTTGGGAGGGACTAGCGGGAGGGGGGGCTCCTACAATGAGCAGTTCTTC. It codes for CASLGGTSGRGGSYNEQFF.

This clonotype occurred a few times. V and J are TRBV11-3 and TRBJ2-7; D unresolved. The CDR3 is 14 residues long. The ends were cut back, 8 bases at V and 1 base at J, with 15 bases in the middle. Germline CDR1 and CDR2: SGHNT and YENEEA. CDR3 DNA: TGTGCCAGCCTTCCGGAAACAGCGTCCTACGAGCAGTACTTC. Translating gives CASLPETASYEQYF.

There are a few counts of this clonotype. V is TRBV20-1 and J is TRBJ1-5, with 8 bases matching TRBD1. The germline V gene encodes CDR1 DFQATT and CDR2 SNEGSKA (reference sequence). V dropped 3 bases and J dropped 7; count of bases not matched to a gene: 5. The CDR3 length is 13 residues. The CDR3 DNA reads as TGCAGTGCTAGCCAGGGGGCAGAACAGCCCCAGCATTTT. It translates to CSASQGAEQPQHF.

This clonotype was counted between two and nine times. CDR3 residues: CASSYTEATNEKLFF. For the CDR3, the DNA is TGTGCCAGCAGCTACACGGAAGCAACTAATGAAAAACTGTTTTTT. The V gene is TRBV7-6, the J gene TRBJ1-4; D unclear. The CDR3 totals 15 residues. Per the germline V gene, CDR1 is SGHVS and CDR2 is FNYEAQ. Trimming shortened V by 4 bases and J by 0 bases, and 9 bases separated the two germline ends. Variable domain in full (rest from reference TRBV7-6 and TRBJ1-4): GAGVSQSPRYKVTKRGQDVALRCDPISGHVSLYWYRQALGQGPEFLTYFNYEAQQDKSGLPNDRFSAERPEGSISTLTIQRTEQRDSAMYRCASSYTEATNEKLFFGSGTQLSVL.

The chain uses TRBV7-8 and TRBJ2-7; tentative D call: TRBD2 (6 bases). V lost 4 bases and J 7 bases, leaving 17 bases between the germline ends. The CDR3 length is 14 residues. Germline V lookup: CDR1 SGHVS, CDR2 FQNEAQ. Here the CDR3 DNA reads TGTGCCAGCAGCTCACGGGACTCCCAGGGAGAGCAGTACTTC. Its translation: CASSSRDSQGEQYF.

This clonotype has more than one count but fewer than ten. J is TRBJ2-7 and V is TRBV4-3; TRBD2 matches 8 bases. Losses at the gene ends were 0 bases for V and 4 bases for J; bases not matched to a gene: 8. The CDR3 covers 16 residues. CDR1 is LGHNA, CDR2 YSLEER, per germline. The CDR3 reads CASSQESSGRTYEQYF. CDR3 DNA sequence: TGCGCCAGCAGCCAAGAGTCTAGCGGGCGTACTTACGAGCAGTACTTC.

This clonotype turned up a few times. J is TRBJ2-1 and V is TRBV7-2, with TRBD1 matching 9 bases. Germline values: CDR1 SGHTA, CDR2 FQGNSA. Trimming removed 5 bases from V and 2 bases from J; junction bases left unmatched: 1. The CDR3 runs 14 residues. The DNA of the CDR3 is TGTGCCAGCAGCGGGACAGGGACCTACAATGAGCAGTTCTTC. Its translation: CASSGTGTYNEQFF.

This clonotype was seen a few times. The chain is built from TRBV28 and TRBJ2-7, with D perhaps TRBD2 (5 bases). CDR3 length equals 15 residues. Trimming removed 3 bases at V and 0 bases at J, with 12 bases between. CDR1 and CDR2 from the germline V gene are MDHEN and SYDVKM. CDR3 region: CASSFVPGSSYEQYF. The CDR3 nucleotides are TGTGCCAGCAGTTTCGTACCGGGGAGCTCCTACGAGCAGTACTTC.

This clonotype was counted once. The V and J genes are TRBV10-3 and TRBJ1-1, with a tentative D call TRBD1 (5 bases). Between the trimmed V and J ends, which lost 6 bases and 1 base, there was a span of 6 bases. The CDR3 has 12 residues. Germline lookup yields CDR1 ENHRY and CDR2 SYGVKD. Written as DNA, the CDR3 is TGTGCCATCAGACAGGAGAACACTGAAGCTTTCTTT. It yields the protein CAIRQENTEAFF.

This clonotype was observed a few times. A read error may account for a junction end that differs from germline. J is TRBJ2-1 and V is TRBV27; 12 nucleotides agree with TRBD2. The germline V gene has CDR1 MNHEY and CDR2 SMNVEV (reference sequence). CDR3 length: 13 amino acids. The CDR3 DNA reads TGTGCCAGCAGTTTCGCTAGCGGGAGGGCCTTGGTCTTC. It codes for CASSFASGRALVF.

The rearrangement uses TRBV28 and TRBJ2-1; no clear D. This CDR3 comprises 12 residues. CDR1 and CDR2 (germline): MDHEN, SYDVKM. Trimming removed 6 bases at V and 7 bases at J, with 10 bases between. The CDR3 spells CASRLERNEQFF. CDR3 DNA: TGTGCCAGCAGGCTAGAGAGAAATGAGCAGTTCTTC.

This clonotype was picked up a small number of times. The genes are TRBV24-1 and TRBJ1-1; D possibly corresponds to TRBD1 (5 bases). Trimming stripped 7 bases from V and 3 bases from J, with 11 bases between. The germline CDR1 and CDR2 sequences are KGHDR and SFDVKD. The CDR3 is 13 amino acids. The chain's CDR3 is CATRGWGDTEAFF. Here the CDR3 DNA reads TGTGCCACCAGGGGGTGGGGGGACACTGAAGCTTTCTTT.

This clonotype has just a few counts. This chain connects TRBV12-3 or TRBV12-4 to TRBJ2-7; 9 bases are shared with TRBD1. This CDR3 spans 15 amino acids. J was trimmed by 5 bases and V by 5 bases; bases with no gene match: 10. The CDR3 spells CASSPRDRVSHEQYF. CDR3 nucleotides: TGTGCCAGCAGTCCCCGGGACAGGGTGAGCCACGAGCAGTACTTC.

This clonotype appeared a few times. J is TRBJ1-2 and V is TRBV7-9; a possible D gene is TRBD1 (5 bases). V shed 4 bases and J shed 1 base, with 7 bases lying between them. Germline V gives CDR1 SEHNR, CDR2 FQNEAQ (reference sequence). This CDR3 has 13 amino acids. The DNA for the CDR3 is TGTGCCAGCAGCTGGGGACTTAACTATGGCTACACCTTC. This codes for CASSWGLNYGYTF.

The CDR3 loop is CASSVGGFSYEQYF. The CDR3 nucleotides read TGTGCCAGCAGCGTAGGGGGGTTCTCCTACGAGCAGTACTTC. This chain connects TRBV9 to TRBJ2-7; D may be TRBD1 or TRBD2 (5 bases each). This CDR3 contains 14 residues. V gave up 0 bases and J gave up 0 bases, with 7 bases separating them. Germline lookup yields CDR1 SGDLS and CDR2 YYNGEE.

V gene TRBV5-4 combines with J gene TRBJ2-5; a weak D match, TRBD2 (6 bases). The germline CDR1 and CDR2 sequences are SGHNT and YYREEE (reference sequence). V was shortened by 4 bases and J by 5 bases, with 15 bases between the two germline ends. The CDR3 contains 14 residues. The CDR3 DNA follows: TGTGCCAGCAGCATGGAGGGCCTGGCGGAGACCCAGTACTTC. Amino acid sequence: CASSMEGLAETQYF.

This clonotype was counted only a few times. This chain uses TRBV12-3 or TRBV12-4 with TRBJ2-7; perhaps D is TRBD1 or TRBD2 (5 bases each). This CDR3 region has 13 residues. V was cut by 5 bases and J by 3 bases, with 11 bases left in between. The CDR3 region is CASSPGGNYEQYF. CDR3 coding DNA: TGTGCCAGCAGTCCTGGGGGTAACTACGAGCAGTACTTC.

This clonotype has more than one count but fewer than ten. The V call is TRBV20-1, the J call TRBJ2-3; 7 bases line up with TRBD2. This CDR3 spans 15 amino acids. Trimming cost V 6 bases and J 4 bases; bases outside gene matches: 13. Germline assignment: CDR1 DFQATT and CDR2 SNEGSKA (reference sequence). The DNA of the CDR3 is TGCAGTGCCGAAACTAGCGAAGAGGGTCCAGATACGCAGTATTTT. Protein: CSAETSEEGPDTQYF.

The chain employs TRBV6-5 and TRBJ1-5; no firm D call. With 3 bases removed from V and 1 base from J, the gap between germline ends came to 4 bases. From germline, CDR1 is MNHEY and CDR2 SVGAGI. This CDR3 spans 13 amino acids. DNA for the CDR3: TGTGCCAGCAGTTATGACAGCAATCAGCCCCAGCATTTT. Its protein product is CASSYDSNQPQHF.

This clonotype was picked up a small number of times. The CDR3 reads CASSVAGASSDTQYF. CDR3 coding DNA: TGTGCCAGCAGTGTAGCCGGGGCTAGTTCAGATACGCAGTATTTT. The V and J genes are TRBV6-5 and TRBJ2-3; perhaps D is TRBD1 or TRBD2 (5 bases each). This CDR3 is 15 amino acids long. CDR1 MNHEY and CDR2 SVGAGI come from the germline V gene. Trimming removed 5 bases from V and 4 bases from J, with 16 bases in between.

This clonotype was seen repeatedly, ten times or more. The rearrangement joins TRBV6-2 or TRBV6-3 to TRBJ1-5; TRBD1 aligns across 7 bases. The CDR3 consists of 15 residues. The V segment lost 1 base and the J segment 6 bases; nucleotides outside the gene matches: 6. Germline CDR1 and CDR2: MNHEY and SVGEGT. The CDR3 loop reads CASSYLTGSPQPQHF. CDR3 DNA sequence: TGTGCCAGCAGTTACTTGACAGGGAGTCCTCAGCCCCAGCATTTT.

V is TRBV5-4 and J is TRBJ2-5; D is uncertain. This CDR3 contains 14 residues. The germline CDR1 and CDR2 sequences are SGHNT and YYREEE (reference sequence). V was cut by 1 base and J by 4 bases, with 11 bases left in between. The CDR3 loop is CASSLPPVIETQYF. In nucleotides, the CDR3 is TGTGCCAGCAGCTTGCCTCCGGTTATAGAGACCCAGTACTTC.

The chain has TRBV7-2 and TRBJ2-5; no reliable D call. The germline CDR1 and CDR2 sequences are SGHTA and FQGNSA. V dropped 0 bases and J dropped 2 bases, with 10 bases sitting between them. There are 15 residues in the CDR3. CDR3 amino acids: CASSLAYSTQETQYF. The CDR3 DNA sequence: TGTGCCAGCAGCTTAGCTTACAGCACTCAAGAGACCCAGTACTTC.

A few counts support this clonotype. The chain employs TRBV7-9 and TRBJ2-1; the match to TRBD2 covers 7 bases. The ends lost 6 bases at V and 2 bases at J; junction bases unmatched: 7. Germline values: CDR1 SEHNR, CDR2 FQNEAQ (reference sequence). The CDR3 is 15 amino acids. In DNA, the CDR3 is TGTGCCAGCAGTCCAGGAGCGGGACCCTACAATGAGCAGTTCTTC. Translation gives CASSPGAGPYNEQFF.

This sequence joins TRBV29-1 and TRBJ2-5; TRBD1 is a possible D gene (5 bases). V dropped 0 bases and J dropped 0 bases, with 14 bases sitting between them. Germline V lookup: CDR1 SQVTM, CDR2 ANQGSEA. The CDR3 has 16 residues. The CDR3, as DNA: TGCAGCGTTGAAGATCCTTGGGTCAGGGACCAAGAGACCCAGTACTTC. Amino acids: CSVEDPWVRDQETQYF.